The 30 T cell receptor beta chains below come from one sample, sequenced in a study of early T cells in non-severe SARS-CoV-2 infection. TCRdb fed the 5' RACE reads into MiXCR, producing one record per CDR3 protein. The sample lists 25,000 to 30,000 distinct CDR3 sequences, around 4.4% occurring once. Material: whole blood. The receptors originated from an adult who was a healthcare worker with PCR-confirmed SARS-CoV-2 infection or an uninfected control (not recorded which).

There are many counts of this clonotype. This chain uses TRBV20-1 with TRBJ2-3; D possibly corresponds to TRBD1 (5 bases). Germline loops: CDR1 DFQATT, CDR2 SNEGSKA (reference sequence). The CDR3 consists of 15 residues. The V gene lost 6 bases and the J gene lost 0 bases, with 16 bases spanning the gap. The CDR3 region is CSASPGATSTDTQYF. The CDR3 bases are TGCAGTGCGAGCCCTGGGGCTACTAGCACAGATACGCAGTATTTT.

The table lists this clonotype with many counts. V and J are TRBV9 and TRBJ1-5; a weak D match, TRBD1 (5 bases). CDR3 length: 14 amino acids. CDR1 and CDR2 from the germline V gene are SGDLS and YYNGEE. V was shortened by 3 bases and J by 2 bases, with 9 bases between the two germline ends. As DNA, the CDR3 is TGTGCCAGCAGCGCGGGAGGGGGCAATCAGCCCCAGCATTTT. It specifies CASSAGGGNQPQHF. The full variable domain, its missing parts supplied by reference TRBV9 and TRBJ1-5, is DSGVTQTPKHLITATGQRVTLRCSPRSGDLSVYWYQQSLDQGLQFLIQYYNGEERAKGNILERFSAQQFPDLHSELNLSSLELGDSALYFCASSAGGGNQPQHFGDGTRLSIL.

This clonotype was found many times. This chain uses TRBV6-6 with TRBJ2-4, with 9 bases lining up with TRBD1. Germline CDR1 MNHNY, CDR2 SVGAGI (reference sequence). The CDR3 spans 15 residues. Trimming at V came to 6 bases and at J to 1 base, leaving 4 bases not matched to a gene. DNA of the CDR3: TGTGCCAGCAGCTCCGGGACAGGGGCCAAAAACATTCAGTACTTC. Its protein is CASSSGTGAKNIQYF.

This clonotype has at least ten counts. V usage is TRBV4-1 and J usage is TRBJ2-7, with 8 bases lining up with TRBD2. The V and J ends lost 0 bases and 6 bases, in that order; junction bases with no gene match: 4. Germline V lookup: CDR1 MGHRA, CDR2 YSYEKL. The CDR3 is made up of 14 amino acids. The CDR3 here is CASSQETGTSEQYF. CDR3 in DNA: TGCGCCAGCAGCCAAGAAACCGGGACTAGCGAGCAGTACTTC.

This clonotype was seen many times. The rearrangement uses TRBV7-9 and TRBJ2-1; no clear D. The CDR3 totals 14 residues. CDR1 SEHNR and CDR2 FQNEAQ come from the germline V gene (reference sequence). V lost 1 base to trimming and J lost 5 bases, with 9 bases between them. The CDR3 loop reads CASSLDSANNEQFF. The CDR3 DNA is TGTGCCAGCAGCTTAGACTCGGCCAACAATGAGCAGTTCTTC.

This clonotype was counted ten times or more. The rearrangement uses TRBV3-1 and TRBJ2-1; D gene ambiguous. The V end was cut by 5 bases, the J end by 0 bases, with 17 bases between. This CDR3 is 17 amino acids long. Per the germline V gene, CDR1 is LGHDT and CDR2 is YNNKEL (reference sequence). The DNA of the CDR3 is TGTGCCAGCAGCTCAAGGGTGGGGTCTAGCTCCTACAATGAGCAGTTCTTC. Its protein is CASSSRVGSSSYNEQFF.

This clonotype appeared many times. V and J are TRBV2 and TRBJ2-7; D is undetermined. The ends were cut back, 3 bases at V and 6 bases at J, with 9 bases in the middle. Germline CDR1 is SNHLY and CDR2 is FYNNEI. This CDR3 region has 12 residues. This CDR3 is CASSDPPSEQYF. The CDR3 nucleotides read TGTGCCAGCAGTGATCCCCCCTCCGAGCAGTACTTC.

The CDR3 DNA follows: TGTGCTAGTGGTCCCTACTGGGACAGGGGCTACGAGCAGTACTTC. This encodes CASGPYWDRGYEQYF. The chain combines TRBV12-5 with TRBJ2-7, with TRBD1 matching over 10 bases. This CDR3 spans 15 amino acids. The germline V gene encodes CDR1 LGHNT and CDR2 FRNRAP. V lost 5 bases to trimming and J lost 3 bases; unmatched junction nucleotides: 7.

There are many counts of this clonotype. The rearrangement uses TRBV12-3 or TRBV12-4 and TRBJ2-3, with a possible D match to TRBD1 (6 bases). CDR3 length equals 14 residues. Deletions cut 4 bases from V and 2 bases from J, with 10 bases between. CDR3 region: CASSSQGNTDTQYF. The CDR3 coding sequence is TGTGCCAGCAGTTCCCAGGGGAACACAGATACGCAGTATTTT.

This clonotype was detected many times. This chain joins TRBV6-5 and TRBJ2-3; D is undetermined. The CDR3 totals 14 residues. The germline V gene has CDR1 MNHEY and CDR2 SVGAGI. V shed 7 bases and J shed 0 bases, with 11 bases lying between them. This CDR3 reads CASTPRASTDTQYF. The CDR3, as DNA: TGTGCCAGCACTCCCCGGGCTAGCACAGATACGCAGTATTTT.

This clonotype was seen many times. V and J are TRBV12-3 or TRBV12-4 and TRBJ2-3; 7 nucleotides match TRBD1. The CDR3 loop spans 14 amino acids. J lost 4 bases, V lost 6 bases, and 7 bases had no gene match. The CDR3 loop is CASSQTGRADTQYF. The CDR3 DNA is TGTGCCAGCAGCCAGACAGGGCGTGCAGATACGCAGTATTTT.

This clonotype was seen repeatedly, ten times or more. CDR3 loop: CASSSPRGGLSYNEQFF. CDR3 in DNA: TGTGCCAGCAGCTCACCCCGGGGAGGCTTATCCTACAATGAGCAGTTCTTC. The V call is TRBV11-2, the J call TRBJ2-1; D possibly corresponds to TRBD2 (6 bases). This CDR3 comprises 17 residues. V was clipped by 4 bases and J by 1 base, with 17 bases between them. The germline gives CDR1 SGHAT, CDR2 FQNNGV.

This clonotype was detected many times. The chain uses TRBV20-1 and TRBJ2-3; tentatively, D is TRBD1 (6 bases). This CDR3 comprises 13 residues. Trimming took 3 bases from V and 0 from J, leaving 7 bases between them. CDR1 and CDR2 (germline): DFQATT, SNEGSKA (reference sequence). The CDR3 sequence is CSARTGSTDTQYF. Here the CDR3 DNA reads TGCAGTGCTAGGACAGGTAGCACAGATACGCAGTATTTT.

A few counts support this clonotype. The chain joins TRBV10-2 to TRBJ1-5, with D tentatively TRBD1 (5 bases). CDR1 WSHSY and CDR2 SAAADI come from the germline V gene. This CDR3 spans 13 amino acids. Trimming took off 4 bases at V and 7 bases at J, with 11 bases between the two ends. The CDR3 bases are TGCGCCAGCAGTGTGGGGCTCGGACAGCCCCAGCATTTT. Translating gives CASSVGLGQPQHF.

This chain uses TRBV14 with TRBJ2-1; D unresolved. V gave up 1 base and J gave up 2 bases, with 9 bases separating them. CDR3 size: 15 residues. Germline-derived CDR1 and CDR2 are SGHDN and FVKESK. This chain's CDR3 is CASSQVGFAYNEQFF. The CDR3 region has the DNA TGTGCCAGCAGCCAAGTGGGTTTCGCCTACAATGAGCAGTTCTTC. Using reference TRBV14 and TRBJ2-1 for the parts outside the CDR3, the full variable domain is EAGVTQFPSHSVIEKGQTVTLRCDPISGHDNLYWYRRVMGKEIKFLLHFVKESKQDESGMPNNRFLAERTGGTYSTLKVQPAELEDSGVYFCASSQVGFAYNEQFFGPGTRLTVL.

There are a few counts of this clonotype. The chain recombines TRBV12-3 or TRBV12-4 with TRBJ2-5; tentatively, D is TRBD1 (7 bases). V was clipped by 4 bases and J by 5 bases, with 17 bases between them. CDR3 size: 15 residues. CDR3: CASSSTTRGRETQYF. The DNA for the CDR3 is TGTGCCAGCAGTTCAACCACCAGGGGGAGGGAGACCCAGTACTTC.

This clonotype was recorded many times. V and J are TRBV5-1 and TRBJ2-1; D might be TRBD2 (6 bases). The V end was cut by 3 bases, the J end by 8 bases, with 18 bases between. Germline V gene data show CDR1 as SGHRS and CDR2 as YFSETQ. The CDR3 contains 15 residues. In DNA, the CDR3 is TGCGCCAGCAGCTCGACCCCGACTAGTTTCGATGAGCAGTTCTTC. This translates into CASSSTPTSFDEQFF.

This clonotype was recorded at least ten times. CDR3 DNA sequence: TGCAGTGCGAATCAGGCTAACTATGGCTACACCTTC. Its translation is CSANQANYGYTF. The rearrangement uses TRBV20-1 and TRBJ1-2; D not resolved. CDR1 and CDR2 (germline): DFQATT, SNEGSKA (reference sequence). The CDR3 covers 12 residues. Trimming took off 6 bases at V and 0 bases at J, with 8 bases between the two ends.

This clonotype has a handful of counts. One end of the junction is discordant with germline, which a read error may explain. This chain uses TRBV12-3 or TRBV12-4 with TRBJ1-1; D is unresolved. The CDR3 has 12 amino acids. The CDR3, as DNA: TGTGCCAGCAGTTTATTCTGGCCTGAGGCTTTCTTT. Its translation: CASSLFWPEAFF.

In its sample, this clonotype was seen many times. The chain uses TRBV7-9 and TRBJ1-1; D is possibly TRBD1 (5 bases). The CDR3 runs 14 residues. V was trimmed by 4 bases and J by 1 base, leaving 10 bases between them. Germline-derived CDR1 and CDR2 are SEHNR and FQNEAQ (reference sequence). For the CDR3, the DNA is TGTGCCAGCAGCTGGGTTGGACAGAACACTGAAGCTTTCTTT. It translates to CASSWVGQNTEAFF. The whole variable domain, filled in from reference TRBV7-9 and TRBJ1-1, reads DTGVSQNPRHKITKRGQNVTFRCDPISEHNRLYWYRQTLGQGPEFLTYFQNEAQLEKSRLLSDRFSAERPKGSFSTLEIQRTEQGDSAMYLCASSWVGQNTEAFFGQGTRLTVV.

In this sample, this clonotype turned up many times. This chain joins TRBV7-9 and TRBJ1-1; a weak D match, TRBD1 (5 bases). V shed 7 bases and J shed 0 bases, with 18 bases lying between them. CDR1 is SEHNR and CDR2 is FQNEAQ in the germline V gene (reference sequence). This CDR3 contains 16 residues. For the CDR3, the DNA is TGTGCCAGCATGACCCCACCGGGGGGTCTGAACACTGAAGCTTTCTTT. This translates into CASMTPPGGLNTEAFF.

The chain uses TRBV3-1 and TRBJ1-1; D perhaps matches TRBD1 (5 bases). Trimming left V 0 bases short and J 3 bases short, with 14 bases between. The CDR3 is 16 residues long. Germline CDR1 is LGHDT and CDR2 is YNNKEL (reference sequence). DNA for the CDR3: TGTGCCAGCAGCCAAGACCTAATAAGGACATACACTGAAGCTTTCTTT. The encoded protein is CASSQDLIRTYTEAFF.

This clonotype turned up a few times. This chain links TRBV12-3 or TRBV12-4 with TRBJ2-1; 12 bases match TRBD1. The CDR3 is 16 residues long. J gave up 5 bases and V 1 base, and 3 bases lay outside the gene matches. This CDR3 reads CASSLDGTGGHNEQFF. The CDR3 nucleotides are TGTGCCAGCAGTTTAGATGGGACAGGGGGCCACAATGAGCAGTTCTTC.

This clonotype was recorded many times. CDR3 residues: CASSPQGAGEAFF. In DNA form, the CDR3 reads TGTGCCAGCAGTCCCCAGGGGGCGGGTGAAGCTTTCTTT. The chain recombines TRBV6-6 with TRBJ1-1; 8 bases fit TRBD1. CDR1 and CDR2 from the germline V gene are MNHNY and SVGAGI (reference sequence). This CDR3 region has 13 residues. The ends lost 5 bases at V and 7 bases at J; junction bases unmatched: 6.

This clonotype came up many times. The gene calls are TRBV29-1 and TRBJ1-1; D gene unclear. The germline V and J ends were trimmed by 5 bases and 3 bases, with 10 bases remaining between them. This CDR3 contains 12 residues. In germline, CDR1 is SQVTM, CDR2 ANQGSEA. CDR3 nucleotides: TGCAGCGTTAGAGGACCGTACACTGAAGCTTTCTTT. It is translated as CSVRGPYTEAFF. The full variable domain, with the rest looked up from reference TRBV29-1 and TRBJ1-1, is SAVISQKPSRDICQRGTSLTIQCQVDSQVTMMFWYRQQPGQSLTLIATANQGSEATYESGFVIDKFPISRPNLTFSTLTVSNMSPEDSSIYLCSVRGPYTEAFFGQGTRLTVV.

This clonotype was detected many times. The rearrangement uses TRBV5-1 and TRBJ2-7; D is unclear. The length of the CDR3 is 12 residues. The germline V and J ends were trimmed by 4 bases and 7 bases, with 12 bases remaining between them. Looked up from germline, CDR1 is SGHRS and CDR2 is YFSETQ. The CDR3 reads CASSEDPREQYF. The CDR3 region has the DNA TGCGCCAGCAGCGAGGACCCAAGGGAGCAGTACTTC.

This clonotype was seen repeatedly, ten times or more. This sequence joins TRBV4-2 and TRBJ2-3; D unclear. Deletions cut 3 bases from V and 0 bases from J, with 10 bases between. Germline V gene data show CDR1 as LGHNA and CDR2 as YNFKEQ. The CDR3 consists of 15 residues. This CDR3 is CASSQGQASTDTQYF. The DNA for the CDR3 is TGTGCCAGCAGCCAGGGCCAAGCTAGCACAGATACGCAGTATTTT.

This clonotype was recorded many times. This chain uses TRBV7-3 with TRBJ2-2; possible D gene TRBD2, 5 bases. Germline V lookup: CDR1 SGHTA, CDR2 FQGTGA. The CDR3 loop spans 15 amino acids. V lost 5 bases and J 0 bases, leaving 10 bases between the germline ends. The CDR3 loop is CASSPPGANTGELFF. CDR3 DNA: TGTGCCAGCAGCCCCCCCGGGGCGAACACCGGGGAGCTGTTTTTT.

This clonotype was picked up many times. The chain combines TRBV2 with TRBJ2-3, with 15 positions matching TRBD2. Germline CDR1 SNHLY, CDR2 FYNNEI. V gave up 9 bases and J gave up 13 bases; unmatched junction bases: 14. CDR3 length: 15 amino acids. This chain's CDR3 is CASVTGLAGGSREYF. The CDR3 nucleotides are TGTGCCAGTGTAACGGGACTAGCGGGGGGATCTAGAGAGTATTTT.

This clonotype occurred a few times. The J gene is TRBJ1-5, the V gene TRBV29-1; D gene uncertain. The V and J ends lost 1 base and 2 bases respectively, with 3 bases between them. Germline lookup yields CDR1 SQVTM and CDR2 ANQGSEA. CDR3 length equals 12 residues. Here the CDR3 reads CSVEVGNQPQHF. The CDR3 DNA reads as TGCAGCGTTGAAGTTGGCAATCAGCCCCAGCATTTT.